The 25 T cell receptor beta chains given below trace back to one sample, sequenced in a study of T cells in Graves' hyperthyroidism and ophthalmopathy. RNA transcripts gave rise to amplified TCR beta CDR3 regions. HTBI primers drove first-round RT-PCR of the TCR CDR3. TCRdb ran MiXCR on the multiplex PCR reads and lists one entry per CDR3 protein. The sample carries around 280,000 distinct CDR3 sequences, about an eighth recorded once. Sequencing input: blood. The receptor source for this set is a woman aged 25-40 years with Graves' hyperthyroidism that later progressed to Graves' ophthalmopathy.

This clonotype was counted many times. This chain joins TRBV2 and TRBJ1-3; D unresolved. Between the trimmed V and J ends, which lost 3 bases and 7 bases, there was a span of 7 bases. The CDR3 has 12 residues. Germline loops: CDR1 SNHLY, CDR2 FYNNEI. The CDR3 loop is CASSDLGNTIYF. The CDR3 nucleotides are TGTGCCAGCAGTGATCTGGGGAACACCATATATTTT.

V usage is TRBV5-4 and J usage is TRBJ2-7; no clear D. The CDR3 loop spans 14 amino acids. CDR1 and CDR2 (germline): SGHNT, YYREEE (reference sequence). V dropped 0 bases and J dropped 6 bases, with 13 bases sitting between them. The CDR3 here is CASSLGLSNGEQYF. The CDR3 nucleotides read TGTGCCAGCAGCTTGGGGCTCTCAAACGGCGAGCAGTACTTC.

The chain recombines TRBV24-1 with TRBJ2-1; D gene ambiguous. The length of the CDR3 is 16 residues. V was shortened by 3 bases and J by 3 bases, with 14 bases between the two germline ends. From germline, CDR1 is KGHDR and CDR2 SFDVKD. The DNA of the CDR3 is TGTGCCACCAGTGATCCGGTGCGATCTTACTACAATGAGCAGTTCTTC. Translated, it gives CATSDPVRSYYNEQFF.

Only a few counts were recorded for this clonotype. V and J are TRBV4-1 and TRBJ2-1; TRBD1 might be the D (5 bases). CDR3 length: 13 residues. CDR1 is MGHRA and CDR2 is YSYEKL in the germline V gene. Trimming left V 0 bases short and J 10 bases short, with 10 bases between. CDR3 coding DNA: TGCGCCAGCAGCCAAGAACCCAGGGTCGAGCAGTTCTTC. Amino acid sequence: CASSQEPRVEQFF.

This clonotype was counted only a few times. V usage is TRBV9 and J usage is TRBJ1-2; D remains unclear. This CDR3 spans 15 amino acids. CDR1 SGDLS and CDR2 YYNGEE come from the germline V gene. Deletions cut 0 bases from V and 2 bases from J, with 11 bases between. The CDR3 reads CASSVGSRGNYGYTF. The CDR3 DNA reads TGTGCCAGCAGCGTAGGATCCCGAGGAAACTATGGCTACACCTTC.

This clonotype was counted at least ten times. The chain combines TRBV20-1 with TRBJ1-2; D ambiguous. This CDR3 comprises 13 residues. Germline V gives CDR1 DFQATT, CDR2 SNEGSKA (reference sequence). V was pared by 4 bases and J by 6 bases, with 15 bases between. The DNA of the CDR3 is TGCAGTGCTATATCACCCGCCAGGAATGGCTACACCTTC. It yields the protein CSAISPARNGYTF.

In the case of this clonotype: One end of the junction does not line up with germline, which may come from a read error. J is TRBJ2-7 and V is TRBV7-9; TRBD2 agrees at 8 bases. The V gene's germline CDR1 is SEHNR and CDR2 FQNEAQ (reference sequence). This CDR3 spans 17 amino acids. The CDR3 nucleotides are TGCGCCAGCAGCCAAGTGTACGCCGGGACTAGGTCCTACGAGCAGTACTTC. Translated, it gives CASSQVYAGTRSYEQYF.

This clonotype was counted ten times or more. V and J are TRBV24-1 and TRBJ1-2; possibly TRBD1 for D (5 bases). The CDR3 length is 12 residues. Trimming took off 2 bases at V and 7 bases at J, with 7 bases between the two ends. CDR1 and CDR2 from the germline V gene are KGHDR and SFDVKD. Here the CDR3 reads CATSDYTGGYTF. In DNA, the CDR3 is TGTGCCACCAGTGATTACACAGGTGGCTACACCTTC.

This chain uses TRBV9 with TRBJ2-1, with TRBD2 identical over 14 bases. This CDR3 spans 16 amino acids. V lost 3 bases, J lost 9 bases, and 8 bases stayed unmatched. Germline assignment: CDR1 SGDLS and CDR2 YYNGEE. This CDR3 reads CASSAAGTSGSGEQFF. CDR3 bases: TGTGCCAGCAGCGCCGCCGGGACTAGCGGGAGTGGTGAGCAGTTCTTC.

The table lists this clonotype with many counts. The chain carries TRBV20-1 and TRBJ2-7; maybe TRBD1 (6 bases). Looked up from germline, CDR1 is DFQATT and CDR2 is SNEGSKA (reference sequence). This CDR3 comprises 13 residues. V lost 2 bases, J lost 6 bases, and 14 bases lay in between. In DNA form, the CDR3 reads TGCAGTGCTAGACGCCAGGGGATTCTCGAGCAGTACTTC. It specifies CSARRQGILEQYF.

The CDR3 sequence is CASSPRRTNTGELFF. Here the CDR3 DNA reads TGTGCCAGTAGTCCCAGGCGCACCAACACCGGGGAGCTGTTTTTT. The chain joins TRBV19 to TRBJ2-2; no definite D call. The germline V gene has CDR1 LNHDA and CDR2 SQIVND (reference sequence). The CDR3 spans 15 residues. Trimming removed 5 bases at V and 2 bases at J, with 12 bases between.

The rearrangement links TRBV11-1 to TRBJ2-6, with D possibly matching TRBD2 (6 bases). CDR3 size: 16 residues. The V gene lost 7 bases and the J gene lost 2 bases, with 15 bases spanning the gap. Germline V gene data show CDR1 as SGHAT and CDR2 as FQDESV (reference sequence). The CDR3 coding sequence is TGTGCCAGCACCTTCGGGACTCCTCCTGGGGCCAACGTCCTGACTTTC. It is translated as CASTFGTPPGANVLTF.

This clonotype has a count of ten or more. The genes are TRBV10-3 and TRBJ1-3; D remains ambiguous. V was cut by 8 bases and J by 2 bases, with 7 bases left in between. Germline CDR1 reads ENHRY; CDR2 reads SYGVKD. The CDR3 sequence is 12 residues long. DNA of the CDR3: TGTGCCATCGAGGATGCTGGAAACACCATATATTTT. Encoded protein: CAIEDAGNTIYF.

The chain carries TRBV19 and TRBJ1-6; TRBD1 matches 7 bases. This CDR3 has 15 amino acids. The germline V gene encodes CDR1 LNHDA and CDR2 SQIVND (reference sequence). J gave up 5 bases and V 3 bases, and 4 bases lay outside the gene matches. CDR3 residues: CASSMAGTDNSPLHF. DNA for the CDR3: TGTGCCAGTAGTATGGCCGGGACAGATAATTCACCCCTCCACTTT.

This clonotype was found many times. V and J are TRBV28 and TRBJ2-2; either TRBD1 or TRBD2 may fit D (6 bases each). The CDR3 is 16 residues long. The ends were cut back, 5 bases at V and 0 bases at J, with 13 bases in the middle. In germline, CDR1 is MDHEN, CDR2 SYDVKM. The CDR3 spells CASSGPGGPNTGELFF. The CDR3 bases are TGTGCCAGCAGTGGGCCCGGGGGCCCGAACACCGGGGAGCTGTTTTTT.

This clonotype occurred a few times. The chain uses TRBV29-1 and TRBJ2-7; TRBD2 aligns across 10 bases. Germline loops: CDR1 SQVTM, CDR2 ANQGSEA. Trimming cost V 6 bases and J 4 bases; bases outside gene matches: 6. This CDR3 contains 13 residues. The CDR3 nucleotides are TGCAGCGTCGTAGCGGGAGGCCAGTACGAGCAGTACTTC. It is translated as CSVVAGGQYEQYF.

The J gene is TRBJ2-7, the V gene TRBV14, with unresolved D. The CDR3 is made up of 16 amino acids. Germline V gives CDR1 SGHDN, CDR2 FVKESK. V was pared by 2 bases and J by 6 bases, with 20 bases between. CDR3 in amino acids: CASSQSFGTPGIEQYF. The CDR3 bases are TGTGCCAGCAGCCAATCTTTTGGAACTCCTGGTATCGAGCAGTACTTC.

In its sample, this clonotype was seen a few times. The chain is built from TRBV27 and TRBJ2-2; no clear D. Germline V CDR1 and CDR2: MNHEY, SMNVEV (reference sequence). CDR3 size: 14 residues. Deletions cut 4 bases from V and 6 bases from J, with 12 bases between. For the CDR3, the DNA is TGTGCCAGCAGTTCCGAGCTTGTTGCCGGGGAGCTGTTTTTT. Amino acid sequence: CASSSELVAGELFF.

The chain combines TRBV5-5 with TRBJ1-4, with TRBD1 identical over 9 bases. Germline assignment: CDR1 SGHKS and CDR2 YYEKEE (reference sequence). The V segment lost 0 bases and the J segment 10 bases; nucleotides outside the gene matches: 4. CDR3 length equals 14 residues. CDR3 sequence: CASSLGDRGGKLFF. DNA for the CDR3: TGTGCCAGCAGCTTGGGCGACAGGGGGGGAAAACTGTTTTTT.

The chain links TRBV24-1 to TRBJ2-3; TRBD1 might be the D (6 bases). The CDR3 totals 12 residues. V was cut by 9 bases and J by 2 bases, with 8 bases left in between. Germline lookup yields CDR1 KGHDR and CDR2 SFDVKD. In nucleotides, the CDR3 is TGTGCCACCCGGGACACCACAGATACGCAGTATTTT. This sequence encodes CATRDTTDTQYF.

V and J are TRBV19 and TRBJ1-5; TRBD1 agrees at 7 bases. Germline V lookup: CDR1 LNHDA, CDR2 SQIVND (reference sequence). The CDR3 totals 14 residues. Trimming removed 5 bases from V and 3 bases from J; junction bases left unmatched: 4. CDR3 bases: TGTGCCAGTAGTCCCGGGACAGACAATCAGCCCCAGCATTTT. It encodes CASSPGTDNQPQHF.

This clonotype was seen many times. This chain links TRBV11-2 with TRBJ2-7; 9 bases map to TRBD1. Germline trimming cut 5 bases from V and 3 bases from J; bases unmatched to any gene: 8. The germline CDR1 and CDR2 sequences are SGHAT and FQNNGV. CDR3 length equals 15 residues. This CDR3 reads CASSQAGQGNYEQYF. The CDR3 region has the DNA TGTGCCAGCAGCCAGGCGGGACAGGGTAACTACGAGCAGTACTTC.

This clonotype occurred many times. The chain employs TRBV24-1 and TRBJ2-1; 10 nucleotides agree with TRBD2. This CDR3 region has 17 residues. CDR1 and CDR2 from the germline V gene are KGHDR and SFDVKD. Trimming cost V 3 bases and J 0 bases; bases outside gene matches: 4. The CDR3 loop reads CATSDLASGSSYNEQFF. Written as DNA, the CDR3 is TGTGCCACCAGTGATCTCGCTAGCGGGAGCTCCTACAATGAGCAGTTCTTC.

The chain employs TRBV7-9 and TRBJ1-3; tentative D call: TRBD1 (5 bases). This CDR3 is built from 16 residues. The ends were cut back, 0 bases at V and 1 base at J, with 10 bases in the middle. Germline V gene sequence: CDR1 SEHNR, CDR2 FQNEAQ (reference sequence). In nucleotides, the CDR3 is TGTGCCAGCAGCTTAGCGGACATCTCATCTGGAAACACCATATATTTT. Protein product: CASSLADISSGNTIYF.

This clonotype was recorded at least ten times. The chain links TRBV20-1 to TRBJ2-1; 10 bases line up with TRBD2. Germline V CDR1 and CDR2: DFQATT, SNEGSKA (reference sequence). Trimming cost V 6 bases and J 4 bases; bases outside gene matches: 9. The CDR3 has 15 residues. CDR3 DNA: TGCAGTGCCTCCCCGACTAGCGGGTATTACAATGAGCAGTTCTTC. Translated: CSASPTSGYYNEQFF.